The 28 T cell receptor beta chains below all came from one sample that was sequenced in a study of blood T cell repertoires in COVID-19. Measured with immunoSEQ multiplex PCR; TCRdb has only the in-frame clones, and not every one. The sample records approximately 88,000 clones, over 60% being singletons. Source material: peripheral blood. Source of these receptors: a human donor in a cohort sampled during active COVID-19.

A few counts support this clone. The chain couples TRBV28 to TRBJ1-5; 12 bases agree with TRBD1. The CDR3 totals 14 residues. J lost 9 bases, V lost 5 bases, and 5 bases had no gene match. CDR1 is MDHEN, CDR2 SYDVKM, per germline. CDR3 coding DNA: TGTGCCAGCAGTCTGGGACAGGGGGCCCTGCCCCAGCATTTT. Translated, it gives CASSLGQGALPQHF.

J is TRBJ1-6 and V is TRBV28, with D possibly TRBD1 on 5 matching bases. V was trimmed by 7 bases and J by 7 bases, leaving 23 bases between them. CDR1 MDHEN and CDR2 SYDVKM come from the germline V gene. CDR3 length: 17 residues. CDR3 in DNA: TGTGCCAGCACCCTGAGTCCGTCAGGGAGGCCGAATTCACCCCTCCACTTT. Residues: CASTLSPSGRPNSPLHF.

The rearrangement uses TRBV28 and TRBJ2-7; 8 nucleotides align to TRBD2. The CDR3 has 15 residues. The V segment lost 6 bases and the J segment 3 bases; nucleotides outside the gene matches: 10. Germline V gene lookup returns CDR1 MDHEN and CDR2 SYDVKM. The CDR3 region is CASRPIGGGSYEQYF. As DNA, the CDR3 is TGTGCCAGCAGACCAATCGGGGGGGGCAGCTACGAGCAGTACTTC.

The chain joins TRBV6-1 to TRBJ1-5; D is perhaps TRBD1 (6 bases). The CDR3 is 17 residues long. Germline loops: CDR1 MNHNS, CDR2 SASEGT. The germline V and J ends were trimmed by 4 bases and 4 bases, with 20 bases remaining between them. CDR3 region: CASSGQSLGALNQPQHF. CDR3 nucleotides: TGTGCCAGCAGTGGCCAGAGTTTGGGGGCGTTAAATCAGCCCCAGCATTTT.

V usage is TRBV18 and J usage is TRBJ2-1; the D gene is possibly TRBD2 (6 bases). V lost 3 bases, J lost 10 bases, and 16 bases lay in between. The CDR3 consists of 14 residues. Germline V lookup: CDR1 KGHSH, CDR2 LQKENI. This chain's CDR3 is CASSPGLAKEEQFF. CDR3 sequence (DNA): TGTGCCAGCTCACCGGGTCTAGCGAAGGAGGAGCAGTTCTTC.

The chain joins TRBV11-3 to TRBJ2-2; tentative D call: TRBD1 (5 bases). The CDR3 spans 14 residues. The germline gives CDR1 SGHNT, CDR2 YENEEA. V lost 3 bases, J lost 7 bases, and 12 bases lay in between. The CDR3, as DNA: TGTGCCAGCAGCTTGATCAGCGACAGCGGGGAGCTGTTTTTT. This sequence encodes CASSLISDSGELFF.

This clone showed up just once. The chain has TRBV3-1 (or the pseudogene TRBV3-2) and TRBJ2-2, with 14 bases identical to TRBD2. Per germline, CDR1 LGHDT and CDR2 YNNKEL (reference sequence). The CDR3 spans 19 residues. The junction had 6 bases not matched to a gene; V was cut back by 3 bases and J by 0 bases. DNA for the CDR3: TGTGCCAGCAGCCAGGGACTAGCGGGAGAGAAACCGAACACCGGGGAGCTGTTTTTT. As protein: CASSQGLAGEKPNTGELFF.

CDR3 nucleotides: TGTGCCACCAGTGATCCTGGGACAGAAAGCGGGGAGCTGTTTTTT. Its protein product is CATSDPGTESGELFF. The rearrangement joins TRBV24-1 to TRBJ2-2; 7 bases map to TRBD1. CDR1 is KGHDR, CDR2 SFDVKD, per germline. The CDR3 extends over 15 amino acids. The V segment lost 3 bases and the J segment 7 bases; nucleotides outside the gene matches: 7.

This clone was found a few times. The CDR3 region is CASRPPLGEQFF. DNA for the CDR3: TGTGCGTCGCGCCCCCCTCTTGGTGAGCAGTTCTTC. V usage is TRBV25-1 and J usage is TRBJ2-1; D gene uncertain. Germline CDR1 reads MGHDK; CDR2 reads SYGVNS. The CDR3 has 12 residues. The full variable domain, rest sourced from reference TRBV25-1 and TRBJ2-1, is EADIYQTPRYLVIGTGKKITLECSQTMGHDKMYWYQQDPGMELHLIHYSYGVNSTEKGDLSSESTVSRIRTEHFPLTLESARPSHTSQYLCASRPPLGEQFFGPGTRLTVL.

The chain links TRBV7-9 to TRBJ2-1, with 7 bases fitting TRBD1. Trimming cost V 1 base and J 6 bases; bases outside gene matches: 6. CDR1 is SEHNR and CDR2 is FQNEAQ in the germline V gene (reference sequence). CDR3 size: 15 residues. The CDR3 protein is CASSLEVTGANEQFF. The CDR3 bases are TGTGCCAGCAGCTTAGAAGTCACAGGGGCCAATGAGCAGTTCTTC.

The V gene is TRBV4-2, the J gene TRBJ2-1, with 9 positions matching TRBD2. The CDR3 covers 16 residues. J gave up 6 bases and V 1 base, and 7 bases lay outside the gene matches. Germline values: CDR1 LGHNA, CDR2 YNFKEQ. The CDR3 DNA follows: TGTGCCAGCAGCCAAGGAGGGACTAGCTGGACCAATGAGCAGTTCTTC. Its translation: CASSQGGTSWTNEQFF.

The chain has TRBV6-6 and TRBJ2-1, with TRBD2 as a possible D gene (5 bases). V dropped 5 bases and J dropped 9 bases, with 17 bases sitting between them. Germline V gives CDR1 MNHNY, CDR2 SVGAGI (reference sequence). This CDR3 contains 14 residues. This CDR3 is CASSPSVLAGEQFF. The CDR3 coding sequence is TGTGCCAGCAGTCCCTCCGTCCTAGCCGGTGAGCAGTTCTTC.

V gene TRBV4-3 combines with J gene TRBJ1-2, with a tentative D call TRBD1 (6 bases). The ends were cut back, 4 bases at V and 2 bases at J, with 17 bases in the middle. The CDR3 extends over 16 amino acids. CDR1 is LGHNA and CDR2 is YSLEER in the germline V gene. CDR3 sequence reads: CASSREFGQRNYGYTF. CDR3 nucleotides: TGCGCCAGCAGCCGGGAATTTGGACAGCGAAACTATGGCTACACCTTC.

In nucleotides, the CDR3 is TGTGCCAGCAGCTTGGGAGGGGCCCCGACCCAGTACTTC. Its translation is CASSLGGAPTQYF. The V gene is TRBV7-2, the J gene TRBJ2-5, with TRBD2 identical over 7 bases. This CDR3 has 13 amino acids. Germline-derived CDR1 and CDR2 are SGHTA and FQGNSA. V shed 3 bases, J shed 7 bases, and the junction held 5 bases outside the gene matches.

The chain combines TRBV28 with TRBJ2-1; 10 positions match TRBD2. Germline CDR1 MDHEN, CDR2 SYDVKM. This CDR3 has 15 amino acids. The V gene end was trimmed by 6 bases and the J gene end by 4 bases; junction bases not matched to a gene: 6. CDR3 residues: CASSVSGRKYNEQFF. The CDR3 nucleotides are TGTGCCAGCAGCGTTAGCGGGAGGAAATACAATGAGCAGTTCTTC.

The chain recombines TRBV5-5 with TRBJ2-1; 8 positions match TRBD2. With 2 bases clipped from V and 5 bases from J, the junction kept 9 bases outside the gene matches. This CDR3 has 16 amino acids. Germline CDR1 reads SGHKS; CDR2 reads YYEKEE (reference sequence). The CDR3 DNA is TGTGCCAGCAGCTTCCGGCCGCGGGAGGCTCACAATGAGCAGTTCTTC. It is translated as CASSFRPREAHNEQFF.

This chain links TRBV19 with TRBJ2-7; 9 bases map to TRBD1. CDR3 length: 15 amino acids. The V gene's germline CDR1 is LNHDA and CDR2 SQIVND (reference sequence). V lost 6 bases, J lost 4 bases, and 10 bases stayed unmatched. CDR3 nucleotide sequence: TGTGCCAGTAGATTCGGGACAGGGAACCTGTACGAGCAGTACTTC. Translated, it gives CASRFGTGNLYEQYF.

This chain uses TRBV7-6 with TRBJ1-1, with no clear D. V was clipped by 1 base and J by 1 base, with 10 bases between them. The length of the CDR3 is 15 residues. Germline V CDR1 and CDR2: SGHVS, FNYEAQ. In nucleotides, the CDR3 is TGTGCCAGCAGCTTAGTGGGTTCGGGGAACACTGAAGCTTTCTTT. Residues: CASSLVGSGNTEAFF.

This rearrangement joins TRBV15 to TRBJ1-4; D unclear. The CDR3 contains 15 residues. The germline V gene encodes CDR1 LNHNV and CDR2 YYDKDF (reference sequence). V was shortened by 0 bases and J by 0 bases, with 5 bases between the two germline ends. In DNA, the CDR3 is TGTGCCACCAGCAGAGATCAGACAACTAATGAAAAACTGTTTTTT. Amino acid sequence: CATSRDQTTNEKLFF.

The V call is TRBV10-2, the J call TRBJ2-7; the match to TRBD1 covers 7 bases. V dropped 6 bases and J dropped 3; count of bases not matched to a gene: 5. Germline values: CDR1 WSHSY, CDR2 SAAADI. The CDR3 runs to 13 residues. The CDR3 sequence: CASRRTGFYEQYF. The CDR3 DNA reads TGCGCCAGCAGACGGACAGGCTTCTACGAGCAGTACTTC.

The chain recombines TRBV3-1 (or the pseudogene TRBV3-2) with TRBJ1-5; D possibly corresponds to TRBD1 (5 bases). Trimming removed 0 bases at V and 3 bases at J, with 9 bases between. This CDR3 region has 15 residues. CDR1 and CDR2 (germline): LGHDT, YNNKEL (reference sequence). The CDR3 spells CASSQDRQLNQPQHF. The CDR3 DNA sequence: TGTGCCAGCAGCCAAGATAGACAGCTCAATCAGCCCCAGCATTTT.

This chain links TRBV5-1 with TRBJ2-1, with 7 bases fitting TRBD2. Germline V gene data show CDR1 as SGHRS and CDR2 as YFSETQ. Trimming took 0 bases from V and 7 from J; bases not matched to a gene: 7. This CDR3 contains 15 residues. The CDR3 here is CASSLVAGVPNEQFF. The CDR3 DNA reads as TGCGCCAGCAGCTTGGTGGCGGGAGTCCCGAATGAGCAGTTCTTC.

This clone was detected a few times. The chain uses TRBV6-5 and TRBJ2-3, with TRBD1 as a possible D gene (7 bases). Per the germline V gene, CDR1 is MNHEY and CDR2 is SVGAGI. Trimming took off 6 bases at V and 3 bases at J, with 13 bases between the two ends. The CDR3 is 14 residues long. The CDR3, as DNA: TGTGCCAGCAGCCAGGGGGGAGTAACAGATACGCAGTATTTT. It translates to CASSQGGVTDTQYF.

This chain connects TRBV6-2 or TRBV6-3 to TRBJ2-7, with TRBD2 matching 10 bases. CDR3 length: 18 amino acids. V was pared by 2 bases and J by 0 bases, with 10 bases of the junction left unmatched. Germline CDR1 reads MNHEY; CDR2 reads SVGEGT. The CDR3, as DNA: TGTGCCAGCAGTTACGACTTGACTAGCGGGCACTACTCCTACGAGCAGTACTTC. Amino acid sequence: CASSYDLTSGHYSYEQYF.

The chain couples TRBV28 to TRBJ2-7; D might be TRBD2 (6 bases). Deletions cut 6 bases from V and 3 bases from J, with 9 bases between. From germline, CDR1 is MDHEN and CDR2 SYDVKM. CDR3 length equals 12 residues. CDR3 in amino acids: CASRTGVYEQYF. DNA for the CDR3: TGTGCCAGCAGAACGGGGGTCTACGAGCAGTACTTC.

In its sample, this clone was seen a few times. The rearrangement links TRBV4-2 to TRBJ2-1; D is unresolved. The CDR3 is 14 residues long. Germline V gene data show CDR1 as LGHNA and CDR2 as YNFKEQ. V lost 3 bases and J 3 bases, leaving 9 bases between the germline ends. In nucleotides, the CDR3 is TGTGCCAGCAGCCAGGATACAGTCTACAATGAGCAGTTCTTC. This encodes CASSQDTVYNEQFF.

The V and J genes are TRBV24-1 and TRBJ1-5; a weak D match, TRBD1 (6 bases). V lost 2 bases and J lost 5, with 9 bases in between. The CDR3 is 14 amino acids. CDR1 and CDR2 from the germline V gene are KGHDR and SFDVKD. CDR3 sequence reads: CATSDSGGDQPQHF. CDR3 sequence (DNA): TGTGCCACCAGTGATTCGGGGGGCGATCAGCCCCAGCATTTT.

The chain employs TRBV5-4 and TRBJ2-7; D ambiguous. V was clipped by 1 base and J by 0 bases, with 5 bases between them. The CDR3 contains 13 residues. The germline gives CDR1 SGHNT, CDR2 YYREEE (reference sequence). The CDR3 sequence: CASSLRHSYEQYF. CDR3 in DNA: TGTGCCAGCAGCTTGCGACACTCCTACGAGCAGTACTTC.